The 25 T cell receptor beta chains below all came from one sample that was sequenced in a study of shared clonotypes between healthy human individuals. Sequencing used immunoSEQ multiplex PCR; TCRdb keeps in-frame clones, though not all of them. Here the sample spans 2,500,000 or so clones, 92% being singletons. Sequencing was performed on naive CD4+ T cells from PBMCs. Subset specified: CD45RA+ positively selected. These receptors all stem from a man in his late teens or twenties in good health. Some clones in this sample may be carry-over from other donors' samples.

The rearrangement uses TRBV5-1 and TRBJ2-5; D is uncertain. V lost 4 bases and J 2 bases, leaving 15 bases between the germline ends. Germline loops: CDR1 SGHRS, CDR2 YFSETQ. The CDR3 is 15 residues long. The CDR3 region has the DNA TGCGCCAGCAGCCTCCCCTGGGCCTTTCAAGAGACCCAGTACTTC. Its protein product is CASSLPWAFQETQYF.

V and J are TRBV11-2 and TRBJ1-1; D perhaps matches TRBD1 (6 bases). This CDR3 region has 15 residues. V was pared by 1 base and J by 5 bases, with 14 bases between. Germline assignment: CDR1 SGHAT and CDR2 FQNNGV. Written as DNA, the CDR3 is TGTGCCAGCAGCTTAGCCGGACAGCTGGGGACTGAAGCTTTCTTT. Translated: CASSLAGQLGTEAFF.

A word on this clone: In the same sample, other DNA sequences code for this CDR3. The chain is built from TRBV5-1 and TRBJ2-7; D gene uncertain. The length of the CDR3 is 13 residues. Germline CDR1 SGHRS, CDR2 YFSETQ. V gave up 0 bases and J gave up 1 base, with 5 bases separating them. The CDR3 coding sequence is TGCGCCAGCAGCTTGGGCCAGTCCTACGAGCAGTACTTC. Its protein product is CASSLGQSYEQYF.

This chain links TRBV5-1 with TRBJ1-4; 7 bases fit TRBD1. The CDR3 loop spans 16 amino acids. V gave up 0 bases and J gave up 3 bases; unmatched junction bases: 5. The germline CDR1 and CDR2 sequences are SGHRS and YFSETQ. The CDR3 DNA sequence: TGCGCCAGCAGCTTGGTAGGCGGGACAGCTAATGAAAAACTGTTTTTT. This codes for CASSLVGGTANEKLFF.

The CDR3 DNA reads as TGTGCCAGCAGTGACTACGGGAGCATCTACAATGAGCAGTTCTTC. This codes for CASSDYGSIYNEQFF. This chain links TRBV6-4 with TRBJ2-1, with D possibly matching TRBD2 (6 bases). V gave up 1 base and J gave up 3 bases, with 10 bases separating them. The CDR3 covers 15 residues. The germline V gene has CDR1 MRHNA and CDR2 SNTAGT.

This clone was seen a few times. V is TRBV7-9 and J is TRBJ1-1; no firm D call. Trimming shortened V by 3 bases and J by 5 bases, and 7 bases separated the two germline ends. CDR3 size: 12 residues. Looked up from germline, CDR1 is SEHNR and CDR2 is FQNEAQ (reference sequence). In nucleotides, the CDR3 is TGTGCCAGCAGCTTGTTCAAGACTGAAGCTTTCTTT. It is translated as CASSLFKTEAFF.

This clone occurred a few times. CDR3 sequence reads: CASRQGDEKLFF. In DNA, the CDR3 is TGTGCCAGCAGACAGGGGGACGAAAAACTGTTTTTT. This sequence joins TRBV7-9 and TRBJ1-4, with TRBD1 matching over 8 bases. V lost 6 bases, J lost 8 bases, and 2 bases stayed unmatched. The germline gives CDR1 SEHNR, CDR2 FQNEAQ (reference sequence). This CDR3 region has 12 residues.

This chain links TRBV28 with TRBJ1-2; the D gene is possibly TRBD1 (5 bases). Germline assignment: CDR1 MDHEN and CDR2 SYDVKM. The CDR3 spans 15 residues. V was shortened by 2 bases and J by 6 bases, with 16 bases between the two germline ends. CDR3 coding DNA: TGTGCCAGCAGTTTACGAAGCAGGGTATCTAATGGCTACACCTTC. Encoded protein: CASSLRSRVSNGYTF.

Comments on this clone: The sample carries other DNA sequences with the same CDR3. The V and J genes are TRBV7-3 and TRBJ1-1; D uncertain. Looked up from germline, CDR1 is SGHTA and CDR2 is FQGTGA. CDR3 length: 13 residues. Between the trimmed V and J ends, which lost 2 bases and 1 base, there was a span of 5 bases. CDR3 coding DNA: TGTGCCAGCAGCTTAGATGCGAACACTGAAGCTTTCTTT. This translates into CASSLDANTEAFF.

This clone showed up just a few times. Here the CDR3 reads CASSTQRGARQAFF. Here the CDR3 DNA reads TGTGCCAGCAGCACGCAGAGAGGGGCGCGGCAAGCTTTCTTT. The V call is TRBV5-4, the J call TRBJ1-1, with D perhaps TRBD1 (5 bases). This CDR3 contains 14 residues. Trimming shortened V by 4 bases and J by 9 bases, and 19 bases separated the two germline ends. The germline CDR1 and CDR2 sequences are SGHNT and YYREEE (reference sequence).

The chain carries TRBV6-5 and TRBJ2-1, with TRBD2 matching over 7 bases. Germline V gene sequence: CDR1 MNHEY, CDR2 SVGAGI. Trimming took 4 bases from V and 7 from J; bases not matched to a gene: 7. The CDR3 consists of 14 residues. CDR3 residues: CASSSPRGGNEQFF. The CDR3 nucleotides read TGTGCCAGCAGTTCCCCTCGCGGGGGAAATGAGCAGTTCTTC.

This chain uses TRBV5-4 with TRBJ1-1; D is undetermined. Trimming removed 2 bases at V and 6 bases at J, with 11 bases between. CDR3 length equals 13 residues. The germline V gene has CDR1 SGHNT and CDR2 YYREEE (reference sequence). CDR3 DNA sequence: TGTGCCAGCAGCTTCGAAAGGGCGGCTGAAGCTTTCTTT. Protein product: CASSFERAAEAFF.

The chain couples TRBV19 to TRBJ1-1; tentative D call: TRBD1 (5 bases). This CDR3 comprises 14 residues. CDR1 LNHDA and CDR2 SQIVND come from the germline V gene (reference sequence). Trimming removed 3 bases at V and 7 bases at J, with 15 bases between. As DNA, the CDR3 is TGTGCCAGTAGTATTCAGTCAGGGTTCGGTGAAGCTTTCTTT. Protein product: CASSIQSGFGEAFF.

The J gene is TRBJ1-5, the V gene TRBV7-2, with D tentatively TRBD1 (6 bases). Germline V gene lookup returns CDR1 SGHTA and CDR2 FQGNSA. The V and J ends lost 3 bases and 5 bases respectively, with 11 bases between them. CDR3 length equals 14 residues. Here the CDR3 DNA reads TGTGCCAGCAGCTTTCAGGGGAGCTATCAGCCCCAGCATTTT. Its translation is CASSFQGSYQPQHF.

Comment on this clone: Distinct nucleotide sequences in the sample also encode this CDR3. CDR3 nucleotides: TGTGCCAGTAGTCCGTACAATCAGCCCCAGCATTTT. Encoded protein: CASSPYNQPQHF. The rearrangement links TRBV19 to TRBJ1-5; D is unresolved. Trimming removed 5 bases from V and 3 bases from J, with 5 bases in between. The CDR3 extends over 12 amino acids. In germline, CDR1 is LNHDA, CDR2 SQIVND (reference sequence). The full variable domain, completed using reference TRBV19 and TRBJ1-5, is DGGITQSPKYLFRKEGQNVTLSCEQNLNHDAMYWYRQDPGQGLRLIYYSQIVNDFQKGDIAEGYSVSREKKESFPLTVTSAQKNPTAFYLCASSPYNQPQHFGDGTRLSIL.

This chain uses TRBV5-6 with TRBJ2-7; D may be TRBD1 or TRBD2 (5 bases each). In germline, CDR1 is SGHDT, CDR2 YYEEEE. V was cut by 3 bases and J by 4 bases, with 17 bases left in between. This CDR3 has 15 amino acids. The CDR3 DNA reads as TGTGCCAGCAGCTCCAGCGGACGTGGGGGATACGAGCAGTACTTC. Translation: CASSSSGRGGYEQYF.

The genes are TRBV28 and TRBJ2-5, with 8 bases fitting TRBD1. With the DNA end fitting TRBJ2-7 better, the J assignment may be wrong. Per the germline V gene, CDR1 is MDHEN and CDR2 is SYDVKM. The CDR3 loop spans 15 amino acids. CDR3 sequence (DNA): TGTGCCAGCAGTTTAGGTGGGACAGGAGGTTACGAGCAGTACTTC. Amino acids: CASSLGGTGGYEQYF.

V is TRBV18 and J is TRBJ2-3; D possibly matches TRBD1 or TRBD2 (5 bases each). The CDR3 spans 16 residues. Germline-derived CDR1 and CDR2 are KGHSH and LQKENI. Trimming left V 6 bases short and J 3 bases short, with 19 bases between. In DNA form, the CDR3 reads TGTGCCAGCTCGCACAACATTCGGGGCCAAACAGATACGCAGTATTTT. Translating gives CASSHNIRGQTDTQYF.

The chain joins TRBV7-2 to TRBJ2-7; 10 bases line up with TRBD1. The V segment lost 5 bases and the J segment 5 bases; nucleotides outside the gene matches: 9. In germline, CDR1 is SGHTA, CDR2 FQGNSA. This CDR3 region has 15 residues. CDR3 region: CASSPIRDRGNEQYF. As DNA, the CDR3 is TGTGCCAGCAGCCCCATCCGGGACAGGGGAAACGAGCAGTACTTC.

The V and J genes are TRBV5-1 and TRBJ1-2; TRBD1 might be the D (5 bases). Germline CDR1 and CDR2: SGHRS and YFSETQ. This CDR3 is built from 14 residues. V lost 0 bases and J 3 bases, leaving 9 bases between the germline ends. This CDR3 reads CASSLAGVDYGYTF. In nucleotides, the CDR3 is TGCGCCAGCAGCTTGGCGGGGGTCGACTATGGCTACACCTTC.

This clone appeared a single time. The chain combines TRBV9 with TRBJ2-5; TRBD1 agrees at 9 bases. Losses at the gene ends were 0 bases for V and 1 base for J; bases not matched to a gene: 7. The CDR3 runs 17 residues. The germline gives CDR1 SGDLS, CDR2 YYNGEE. The CDR3 nucleotides read TGTGCCAGCAGCGTAGCACAGGGGGCAAGAGGCCAAGAGACCCAGTACTTC. Amino acids: CASSVAQGARGQETQYF. The whole variable domain, remainder taken from reference TRBV9 and TRBJ2-5, is DSGVTQTPKHLITATGQRVTLRCSPRSGDLSVYWYQQSLDQGLQFLIQYYNGEERAKGNILERFSAQQFPDLHSELNLSSLELGDSALYFCASSVAQGARGQETQYFGPGTRLLVL.

The genes are TRBV18 and TRBJ2-3; D possibly corresponds to TRBD2 (5 bases). This CDR3 has 16 amino acids. Germline V CDR1 and CDR2: KGHSH, LQKENI. V lost 0 bases and J 3 bases, leaving 13 bases between the germline ends. CDR3 coding DNA: TGTGCCAGCTCACCACCGAATCGGGAAGTGACAGATACGCAGTATTTT. Translated: CASSPPNREVTDTQYF.

The chain uses TRBV28 and TRBJ2-7, with 9 bases lining up with TRBD1. The germline gives CDR1 MDHEN, CDR2 SYDVKM. Germline trimming cut 7 bases from V and 4 bases from J; bases unmatched to any gene: 14. The CDR3 runs to 16 residues. For the CDR3, the DNA is TGTGCCAGCACTACTATGGGACAGGGAGAGTGGTACGAGCAGTACTTC. Residues: CASTTMGQGEWYEQYF.

J is TRBJ2-1 and V is TRBV11-3; no definite D call. The V gene lost 1 base and the J gene lost 7 bases, with 14 bases spanning the gap. There are 15 residues in the CDR3. Looked up from germline, CDR1 is SGHNT and CDR2 is YENEEA. CDR3 DNA: TGTGCCAGCAGCTTAGGGTGGACCGCTTTGAATGAGCAGTTCTTC. Amino acids: CASSLGWTALNEQFF.

The sample holds one count of this clone. DNA for the CDR3: TGTGCCAGCAGCTTGGTGACGGGGTCGGGTGGCTACACCTTC. This translates into CASSLVTGSGGYTF. J is TRBJ1-2 and V is TRBV5-4; unclear D gene. V was trimmed by 0 bases and J by 7 bases, leaving 13 bases between them. The CDR3 is made up of 14 amino acids. Germline CDR1 SGHNT, CDR2 YYREEE (reference sequence).